A selection of T cell receptor beta chains follows, all from one sample in a study of T cell responses to AZD1222 COVID-19 vaccine. Sequencing was performed with immunoSEQ multiplex PCR; in TCRdb, only in-frame clones are kept and a portion is missing. The repertoire consists of 200,000 or so clones, with around 90% occurring once and the leading ten covering 5% to 7.5%. The specimen comprised peripheral blood, sampled on day 0 of AZD1222 vaccination. The receptors derive from an adult in good health. CDR3s include the opening cysteine and the closing phenylalanine or tryptophan. The order of the fields is CDR3 DNA, CDR3 protein, V gene, clone size, D gene, J gene. A D gene is named only where the DNA matches it firmly. The size entry is marked missing in some rows and otherwise reads once, few, many or a size class.

TGTGCCAGCAGTTTTCAGGGGCGAGGGGGTGGCTACACCTTC CASSFQGRGGGYTF TRBV28 NA NA TRBJ1-2
TGTGCCAGCAGCCTCGACAGGGTAGGCGAGCAGTACTTC CASSLDRVGEQYF TRBV7-3 NA TRBD1 TRBJ2-7
TGTGCCAGTAGTACCTCAGACTCTGGGGCCAACGTCCTGACTTTC CASSTSDSGANVLTF TRBV19 NA NA TRBJ2-6
TGTGCCATCAACCCGGGAACCTCTTCCTACGAGCAGTACTTC CAINPGTSSYEQYF TRBV10-3 NA NA TRBJ2-7
TGTGCCAGCAGCTTAGGTAGTAGCGGGTGGGTCAACAATGAGCAGTTCTTC CASSLGSSGWVNNEQFF TRBV7-8 NA TRBD2 TRBJ2-1
TGTGCCAGCAGTTTGGGACAGGGGGGGAACTATGGCTACACCTTC CASSLGQGGNYGYTF TRBV28 NA TRBD1 TRBJ1-2
TGTGCCAGCAGCTTTCGGAAGGGTCTCGGGACCACTGACGAGCAGTACTTC CASSFRKGLGTTDEQYF TRBV5-6 NA NA TRBJ2-7
TGTGCCAGCAGGGCGTCCGGGACAGGGTCTTTTGAGCAGTTCTTC CASRASGTGSFEQFF TRBV28 NA TRBD1 TRBJ2-1
TGTGCCAGCCGAGCTTCTGGAAACACCATATATTTT CASRASGNTIYF TRBV5-6 few NA TRBJ1-3
TGTGCCAGCTCACCAAGGGACCAAGAGACCCAGTACTTC CASSPRDQETQYF TRBV18 few NA TRBJ2-5
TGTGCCAGCAGCGCAGGGGCCTCCTCCTACAATGAGCAGTTCTTC CASSAGASSYNEQFF TRBV7-2 NA NA TRBJ2-1
TGTGCCAGCAGCGTAGTGCCGGGGGGCGAGCAGTACTTC CASSVVPGGEQYF TRBV9 NA TRBD2 TRBJ2-7
TGTGCCAGCAGCAGAGACAGGAACTATGGCTACACCTTC CASSRDRNYGYTF TRBV7-3 NA NA TRBJ1-2
TGTGCCAGCAACTTAAGACTGGCGGGACAGCCCCAGCATTTT CASNLRLAGQPQHF TRBV28 NA NA TRBJ1-5
TGTGCCAGTAGTACCCGGTTGACGGGTAGCACAGATACGCAGTATTTT CASSTRLTGSTDTQYF TRBV19 once NA TRBJ2-3
TGCGCCAGCAGCGCCTTAAATTCACCCCTCCACTTT CASSALNSPLHF TRBV5-1 NA NA TRBJ1-6
TGTGCCAGCATGTCGGGGGGAATCATGAGGGGACCCCAGCATTTT CASMSGGIMRGPQHF TRBV6-5 NA NA TRBJ1-5
TGTGCCACCAGTGATCTAACTAGCGGAAGCACAGATACGCAGTATTTT CATSDLTSGSTDTQYF TRBV24-1 NA TRBD2 TRBJ2-3
TGTGCCAGCAGCTCAAATTGGGGAGAAACCTACGAGCAGTACTTC CASSSNWGETYEQYF TRBV9 NA NA TRBJ2-7